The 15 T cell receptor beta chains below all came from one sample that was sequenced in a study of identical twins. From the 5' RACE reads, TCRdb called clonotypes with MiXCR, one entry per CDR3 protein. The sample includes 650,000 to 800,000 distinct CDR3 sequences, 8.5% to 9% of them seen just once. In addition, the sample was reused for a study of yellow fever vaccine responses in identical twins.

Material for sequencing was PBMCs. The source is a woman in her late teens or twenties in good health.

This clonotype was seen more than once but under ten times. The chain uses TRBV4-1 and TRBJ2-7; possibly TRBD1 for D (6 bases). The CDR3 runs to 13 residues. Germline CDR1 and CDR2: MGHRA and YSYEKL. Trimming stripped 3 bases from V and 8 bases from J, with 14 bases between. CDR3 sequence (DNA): TGCGCCAGCAGCCAGGTTTTTCAGGGGCAGCAGTACTTC. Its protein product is CASSQVFQGQQYF.

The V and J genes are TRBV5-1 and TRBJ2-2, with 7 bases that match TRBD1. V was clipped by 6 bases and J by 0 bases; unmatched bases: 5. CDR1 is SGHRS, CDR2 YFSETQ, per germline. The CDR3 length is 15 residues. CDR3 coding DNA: TGCGCCAGCACCCAAGGGACAGCGAACACCGGGGAGCTGTTTTTT. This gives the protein CASTQGTANTGELFF.

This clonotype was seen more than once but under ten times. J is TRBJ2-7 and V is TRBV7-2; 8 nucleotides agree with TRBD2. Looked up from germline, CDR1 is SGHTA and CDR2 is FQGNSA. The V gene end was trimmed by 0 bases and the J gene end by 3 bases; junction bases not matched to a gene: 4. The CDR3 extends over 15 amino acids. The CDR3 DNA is TGTGCCAGCAGCTTAGCTACTAGCGGAGGCTACGAGCAGTACTTC. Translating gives CASSLATSGGYEQYF.

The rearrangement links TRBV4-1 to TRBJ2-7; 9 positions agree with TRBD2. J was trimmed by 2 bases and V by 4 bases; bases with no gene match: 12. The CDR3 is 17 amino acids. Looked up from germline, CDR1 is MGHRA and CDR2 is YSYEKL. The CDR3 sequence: CASSRVHRLAGTYEQYF. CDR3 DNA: TGCGCCAGCAGCCGAGTCCATCGGCTAGCGGGAACCTACGAGCAGTACTTC.

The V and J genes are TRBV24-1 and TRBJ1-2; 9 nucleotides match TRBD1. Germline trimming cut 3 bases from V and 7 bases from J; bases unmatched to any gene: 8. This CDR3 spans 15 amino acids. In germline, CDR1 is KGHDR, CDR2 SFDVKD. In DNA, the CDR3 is TGTGCCACCAGTGATCGGACAGGGGAAAATACTGGCTACACCTTC. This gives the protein CATSDRTGENTGYTF.

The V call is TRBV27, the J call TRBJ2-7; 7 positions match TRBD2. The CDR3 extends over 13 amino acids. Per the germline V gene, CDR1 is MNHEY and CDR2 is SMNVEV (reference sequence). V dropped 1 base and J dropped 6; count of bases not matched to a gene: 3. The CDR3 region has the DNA TGTGCCAGCAGTTTATTGCCGGGGGGCGAGCAGTACTTC. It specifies CASSLLPGGEQYF.

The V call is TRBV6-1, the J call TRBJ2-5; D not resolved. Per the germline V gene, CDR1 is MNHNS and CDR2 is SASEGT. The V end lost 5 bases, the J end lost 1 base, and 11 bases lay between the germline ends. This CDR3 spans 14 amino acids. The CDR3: CASSKLGIQETQYF. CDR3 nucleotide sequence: TGTGCCAGCAGTAAGTTGGGAATCCAAGAGACCCAGTACTTC.

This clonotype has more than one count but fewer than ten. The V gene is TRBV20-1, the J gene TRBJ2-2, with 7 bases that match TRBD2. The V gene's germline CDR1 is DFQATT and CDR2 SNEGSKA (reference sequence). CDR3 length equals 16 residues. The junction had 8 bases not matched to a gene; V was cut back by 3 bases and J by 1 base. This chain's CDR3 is CSARDRGRRNTGELFF. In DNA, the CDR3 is TGCAGTGCTAGGGATCGCGGGAGAAGGAACACCGGGGAGCTGTTTTTT.

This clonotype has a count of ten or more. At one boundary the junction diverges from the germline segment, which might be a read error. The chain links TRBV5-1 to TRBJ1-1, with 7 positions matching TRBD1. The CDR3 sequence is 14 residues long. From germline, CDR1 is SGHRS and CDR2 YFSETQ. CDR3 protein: CASSLTGENTEAFF. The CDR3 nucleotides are TGTGCCAGCAGCCTTACAGGGGAGAACACTGAAGCTTTCTTT.

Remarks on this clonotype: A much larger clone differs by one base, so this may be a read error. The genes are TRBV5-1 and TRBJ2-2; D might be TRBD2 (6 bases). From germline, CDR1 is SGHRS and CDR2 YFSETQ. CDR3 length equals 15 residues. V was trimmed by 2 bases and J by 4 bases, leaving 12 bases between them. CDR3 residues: CASSFSGMSTGELFF. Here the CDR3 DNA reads TGCGCCAGCAGCTTTAGCGGAATGAGCACCGGGGAGCTGTTTTTT.

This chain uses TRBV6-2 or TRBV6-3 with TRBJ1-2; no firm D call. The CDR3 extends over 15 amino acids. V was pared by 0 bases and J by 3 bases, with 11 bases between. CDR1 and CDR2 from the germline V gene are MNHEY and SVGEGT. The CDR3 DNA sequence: TGTGCCAGCAGTTACTCGTCTCCCCCATACTATGGCTACACCTTC. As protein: CASSYSSPPYYGYTF.

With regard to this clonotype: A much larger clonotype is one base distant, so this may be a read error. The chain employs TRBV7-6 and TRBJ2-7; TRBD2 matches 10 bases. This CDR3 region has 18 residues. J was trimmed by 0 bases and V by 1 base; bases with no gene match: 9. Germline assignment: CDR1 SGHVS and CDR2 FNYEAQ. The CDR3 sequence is CASSLGSSGGGSSYEQYF. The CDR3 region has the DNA TGTGCCAGCAGCTTAGGCTCTAGCGGGGGAGGGAGCTCCTACGAGCAGTACTTC.

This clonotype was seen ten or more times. The CDR3 sequence is CASSAGQVRNQPQHF. The DNA for the CDR3 is TGTGCCAGCAGCGCCGGACAGGTACGCAATCAGCCCCAGCATTTT. The rearrangement uses TRBV9 and TRBJ1-5; 7 nucleotides match TRBD1. Germline values: CDR1 SGDLS, CDR2 YYNGEE. The junction had 5 bases not matched to a gene; V was cut back by 3 bases and J by 2 bases. The CDR3 is made up of 15 amino acids.

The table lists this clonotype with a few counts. DNA of the CDR3: TGTGCCACCAGCAGAGCAGGGGGCCTTATTGAAAAACTGTTTTTT. Protein sequence: CATSRAGGLIEKLFF. The gene calls are TRBV15 and TRBJ1-4, with 8 bases fitting TRBD1. This CDR3 has 15 amino acids. The germline CDR1 and CDR2 sequences are LNHNV and YYDKDF (reference sequence). With 1 base clipped from V and 7 bases from J, the junction kept 5 bases outside the gene matches.

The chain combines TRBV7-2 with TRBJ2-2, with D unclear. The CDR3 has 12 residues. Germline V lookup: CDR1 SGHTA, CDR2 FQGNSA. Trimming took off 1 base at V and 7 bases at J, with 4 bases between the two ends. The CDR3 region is CASSLDIGELFF. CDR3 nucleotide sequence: TGTGCCAGCAGCTTAGATATCGGGGAGCTGTTTTTT.